Each of the 7 T cell receptor beta chains below was sequenced from the same sample in a study of blood T cell repertoires in COVID-19 (dated by TCRdb to between 2020 and 2021). Libraries were built with the immunoSEQ multiplex PCR assay. In TCRdb, the immuneACCESS table is reduced to in-frame sequences with V and J assigned. These tables do not hold every clone; where another copy was compared, an unresolved V gene accounts for under half, and the others remain unexplained. The table for this sample lists 55,000 or so clones; 85% to 90% of them were counted only once. Approximately 6% of the sample lies in the top ten. Source material: peripheral blood. Source of these receptors: a woman aged 60-75 years with COVID-19, enrolled during active disease.

This chain uses TRBV5-1 with TRBJ1-1; D is perhaps TRBD1 (6 bases). The CDR3 contains 17 residues. The V end lost 1 base, the J end lost 1 base, and 17 bases lay between the germline ends. CDR1 SGHRS and CDR2 YFSETQ come from the germline V gene. The CDR3: CASSLNREGVRNTEAFF. The CDR3, as DNA: TGCGCCAGCAGCTTGAACAGGGAGGGAGTGAGGAACACTGAAGCTTTCTTT. The variable domain in full, completed from reference TRBV5-1 and TRBJ1-1, reads KAGVTQTPRYLIKTRGQQVTLSCSPISGHRSVSWYQQTPGQGLQFLFEYFSETQRNKGNFPGRFSGRQFSNSRSEMNVSTLELGDSALYLCASSLNREGVRNTEAFFGQGTRLTVV.

The V gene is TRBV27, the J gene TRBJ2-3, with 8 bases fitting TRBD2. From germline, CDR1 is MNHEY and CDR2 SMNVEV (reference sequence). The CDR3 has 15 amino acids. V dropped 8 bases and J dropped 7; count of bases not matched to a gene: 14. CDR3: CASLLNGRAENTQYF. CDR3 nucleotide sequence: TGTGCCAGCCTATTAAACGGGAGGGCCGAGAATACGCAGTATTTT.

The J gene is TRBJ1-4, the V gene TRBV27; no clear D. CDR1 and CDR2 (germline): MNHEY, SMNVEV (reference sequence). CDR3 length: 14 amino acids. V lost 5 bases and J 4 bases, leaving 11 bases between the germline ends. Here the CDR3 reads CASSQYSSNEKLFF. CDR3 nucleotide sequence: TGTGCCAGCAGTCAATACAGCAGTAATGAAAAACTGTTTTTT.

The gene calls are TRBV24-1 and TRBJ1-2; possibly TRBD1 for D (5 bases). CDR3 length equals 15 residues. The germline V gene encodes CDR1 KGHDR and CDR2 SFDVKD. V lost 4 bases and J 3 bases, leaving 14 bases between the germline ends. CDR3 residues: CATSDSATGYYGYTF. CDR3 bases: TGTGCCACCAGTGACTCGGCAACAGGTTACTATGGCTACACCTTC.

The table lists this clone with a count of one. J is TRBJ1-3 and V is TRBV3-1 (or the pseudogene TRBV3-2); D uncertain. The germline CDR1 and CDR2 sequences are LGHDT and YNNKEL (reference sequence). The V and J ends lost 3 bases and 4 bases respectively, with 7 bases between them. This CDR3 spans 13 amino acids. The chain's CDR3 is CASSQPRGNTIYF. The CDR3 region has the DNA TGTGCCAGCAGCCAGCCCAGGGGAAACACCATATATTTT.

This clone has only one observation. The chain is built from TRBV5-1 and TRBJ2-1, with 10 nucleotides matching TRBD2. The CDR3 totals 14 residues. The germline CDR1 and CDR2 sequences are SGHRS and YFSETQ. V trimming: 5 bases; J trimming: 4 bases; junction bases outside the gene matches: 3. The CDR3 nucleotides read TGCGCCAGCAGAAGGACTAGCGGTTACAATGAGCAGTTCTTC. Translated, it gives CASRRTSGYNEQFF.

This clone was observed a single time. The V gene is TRBV5-6, the J gene TRBJ1-1; D unclear. The CDR3 sequence is 14 residues long. Germline loops: CDR1 SGHDT, CDR2 YYEEEE. V shed 4 bases and J shed 1 base, with 11 bases lying between them. For the CDR3, the DNA is TGTGCCAGCAGCAGGCGGAATAGGAACACTGAAGCTTTCTTT. Translated, it gives CASSRRNRNTEAFF. Variable domain in full (rest from reference TRBV5-6 and TRBJ1-1): DAGVTQSPTHLIKTRGQQVTLRCSPKSGHDTVSWYQQALGQGPQFIFQYYEEEERQRGNFPDRFSGHQFPNYSSELNVNALLLGDSALYLCASSRRNRNTEAFFGQGTRLTVV.